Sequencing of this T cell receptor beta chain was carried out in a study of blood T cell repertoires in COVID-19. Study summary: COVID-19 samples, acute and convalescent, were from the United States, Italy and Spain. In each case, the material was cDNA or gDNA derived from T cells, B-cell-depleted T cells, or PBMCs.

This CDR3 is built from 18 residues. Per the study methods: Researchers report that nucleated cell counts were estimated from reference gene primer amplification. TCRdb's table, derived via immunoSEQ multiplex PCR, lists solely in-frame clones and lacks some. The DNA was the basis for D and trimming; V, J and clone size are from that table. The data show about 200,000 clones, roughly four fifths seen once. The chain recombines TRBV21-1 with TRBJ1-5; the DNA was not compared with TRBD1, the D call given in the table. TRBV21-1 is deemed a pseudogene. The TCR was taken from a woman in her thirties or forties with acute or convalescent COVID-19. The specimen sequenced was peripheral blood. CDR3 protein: CASSKEGGSPDSNQPQHF. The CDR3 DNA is TGTGCCAGCAGCAAAGAAGGGGGCAGCCCGGATAGCAATCAGCCCCAGCATTTT.